Following are 18 T cell receptor beta chains from one sample sequenced in a study of blood T cells in healthy people across ages. PCR was performed a second time for about 6 to 11 cycles using a sample-barcoded 5' primer and a J-beta primer mix. Using its own MiXCR run on the 5' RACE reads, TCRdb lists one record per CDR3 protein. The table shows over 1,300,000 distinct CDR3 sequences, with approximately 59% occurring only once. The sequenced material came from blood. The source is a man aged 18-30 years in good health.

This chain joins TRBV11-2 and TRBJ2-7; TRBD2 matches at 14 bases. CDR3 length equals 15 residues. The germline CDR1 and CDR2 sequences are SGHAT and FQNNGV. V dropped 5 bases and J dropped 6; count of bases not matched to a gene: 6. In DNA, the CDR3 is TGTGCCAGCAGCAGCCCGGGACTAGCGGGAGTCGAGCAGTACTTC. Translated: CASSSPGLAGVEQYF. The entire variable domain, with the rest obtained from reference TRBV11-2 and TRBJ2-7, is as follows: EAGVAQSPRYKIIEKRQSVAFWCNPISGHATLYWYQQILGQGPKLLIQFQNNGVVDDSQLPKDRFSAERLKGVDSTLKIQPAKLEDSAVYLCASSSPGLAGVEQYFGPGTRLTVT.

In DNA form, the CDR3 reads TGTGCCAGCAGGTGGCAACTAGCGGGGGAGAAAGAGACCCAGTACTTC. It encodes CASRWQLAGEKETQYF. This rearrangement joins TRBV5-4 to TRBJ2-7; 11 positions match TRBD2. The J call may be wrong; the DNA end is better matched by TRBJ2-5. Looked up from germline, CDR1 is SGHNT and CDR2 is YYREEE (reference sequence). The CDR3 length is 16 residues.

The rearrangement links TRBV12-3 or TRBV12-4 to TRBJ2-7; 8 bases are shared with TRBD2. The CDR3 totals 20 residues. V was clipped by 2 bases and J by 3 bases; unmatched bases: 21. CDR3 in DNA: TGTGCCAGCAGTTTAACATTTGGGGGAGGCCAAGCGGGGGCCAACTACGAGCAGTACTTC. Its translation: CASSLTFGGGQAGANYEQYF.

This clonotype was picked up a small number of times. V and J are TRBV20-1 and TRBJ2-3; TRBD2 matches at 14 bases. The length of the CDR3 is 15 residues. In germline, CDR1 is DFQATT, CDR2 SNEGSKA (reference sequence). V lost 7 bases and J lost 4; bases outside the gene matches: 7. CDR3 loop: CSVQGLAGDSDTQYF. The CDR3 DNA follows: TGCAGTGTCCAGGGACTAGCGGGAGATTCAGATACGCAGTATTTT.

Only one count was recorded for this clonotype. CDR3 sequence reads: CASSYWGHLSSYNEQFF. CDR3 in DNA: TGTGCCAGCAGTTACTGGGGGCACCTCAGCTCCTACAATGAGCAGTTCTTC. The J gene is TRBJ2-1, the V gene TRBV6-2 or TRBV6-3, with TRBD1 as a possible D gene (6 bases). Per germline, CDR1 MNHEY and CDR2 SVGEGT. The V and J ends lost 1 base and 0 bases respectively, with 13 bases between them. The CDR3 runs 17 residues.

This clonotype turned up a few times. The V gene is TRBV4-1, the J gene TRBJ1-4, with D unresolved. V lost 4 bases and J lost 1, with 10 bases in between. Germline V gives CDR1 MGHRA, CDR2 YSYEKL. The CDR3 is made up of 15 amino acids. The CDR3 sequence is CASSPLEGTNEKLFF. In nucleotides, the CDR3 is TGCGCCAGCAGCCCTCTCGAAGGAACTAATGAAAAACTGTTTTTT.

J is TRBJ2-5 and V is TRBV5-6, with D perhaps matching TRBD2 (6 bases). V gave up 6 bases and J gave up 9 bases, with 12 bases separating them. This CDR3 region has 11 residues. CDR1 and CDR2 from the germline V gene are SGHDT and YYEEEE. The CDR3 is CASTNGGAQYF. DNA of the CDR3: TGTGCCAGCACCAACGGAGGGGCCCAGTACTTC. Complete variable domain (other parts from reference TRBV5-6 and TRBJ2-5): DAGVTQSPTHLIKTRGQQVTLRCSPKSGHDTVSWYQQALGQGPQFIFQYYEEEERQRGNFPDRFSGHQFPNYSSELNVNALLLGDSALYLCASTNGGAQYFGPGTRLLVL.

This clonotype was seen just once. This sequence joins TRBV2 and TRBJ1-1, with D hard to call. Germline CDR1 and CDR2: SNHLY and FYNNEI. Trimming took off 7 bases at V and 1 base at J, with 10 bases between the two ends. The length of the CDR3 is 13 residues. The CDR3, as DNA: TGTGCCAGCATGGAAATTGCGAACACTGAAGCTTTCTTT. Protein product: CASMEIANTEAFF.

This clonotype was counted only a few times. This sequence joins TRBV12-5 and TRBJ2-1; D is unclear. Germline V gives CDR1 LGHNT, CDR2 FRNRAP. V gave up 0 bases and J gave up 5 bases, with 5 bases separating them. The CDR3 has 13 amino acids. CDR3 amino acids: CASGLVGNNEQFF. CDR3 nucleotide sequence: TGTGCTAGTGGTTTGGTAGGGAACAATGAGCAGTTCTTC.

V gene TRBV11-2 combines with J gene TRBJ2-1, with TRBD2 matching over 7 bases. V shed 8 bases and J 6 bases; nucleotides not matched to a gene: 13. Germline V gene lookup returns CDR1 SGHAT and CDR2 FQNNGV. This CDR3 has 15 amino acids. The CDR3 DNA is TGTGCCAGCGCAAGTTGGGGCGGGAGTTCCAATGAGCAGTTCTTC. This sequence encodes CASASWGGSSNEQFF.

This clonotype was seen a single time. The J gene is TRBJ2-3, the V gene TRBV7-2; 11 bases are shared with TRBD2. The CDR3 extends over 15 amino acids. J lost 7 bases, V lost 6 bases, and 9 bases had no gene match. Germline CDR1 is SGHTA and CDR2 is FQGNSA. The CDR3 region has the DNA TGTGCCAGCAGTTACGGGACTAGCGGTTTTTATACGCAGTATTTT. Its translation is CASSYGTSGFYTQYF.

The chain couples TRBV7-9 to TRBJ2-7; D not certain. V lost 2 bases and J 6 bases, leaving 11 bases between the germline ends. CDR1 and CDR2 (germline): SEHNR, FQNEAQ (reference sequence). The CDR3 contains 13 residues. The CDR3 nucleotides read TGTGCCAGCAGCTTACTCCCGTCTGGCGAGCAGTACTTC. The encoded protein is CASSLLPSGEQYF.

A few counts support this clonotype. In DNA form, the CDR3 reads TGCGCCAGCAGCTTCGCGGGGCCGGAGACAGATACGCAGTATTTT. Encoded protein: CASSFAGPETDTQYF. The genes are TRBV5-1 and TRBJ2-3, with D tentatively TRBD2 (6 bases). The CDR3 is 15 amino acids. Trimming pared 2 bases from V and 3 bases from J, leaving 13 bases between. Germline CDR1 SGHRS, CDR2 YFSETQ. The variable domain in full, completed from reference TRBV5-1 and TRBJ2-3, reads KAGVTQTPRYLIKTRGQQVTLSCSPISGHRSVSWYQQTPGQGLQFLFEYFSETQRNKGNFPGRFSGRQFSNSRSEMNVSTLELGDSALYLCASSFAGPETDTQYFGPGTRLTVL.

This clonotype occurred once. The CDR3 bases are TGCGCCAGCAGCCCAAACAGGGGGCATGGCAATCAGCCCCAGCATTTT. It yields the protein CASSPNRGHGNQPQHF. The chain carries TRBV4-1 and TRBJ1-5; the match to TRBD1 covers 9 bases. The ends lost 4 bases at V and 2 bases at J; junction bases unmatched: 6. The CDR3 runs to 16 residues. Per germline, CDR1 MGHRA and CDR2 YSYEKL.

This sequence joins TRBV10-2 and TRBJ2-3; either TRBD1 or TRBD2 may supply D (5 bases each). Trimming took off 7 bases at V and 5 bases at J, with 13 bases between the two ends. Per the germline V gene, CDR1 is WSHSY and CDR2 is SAAADI. The CDR3 sequence is 13 residues long. The CDR3 sequence: CASMPSRGDTQYF. The DNA for the CDR3 is TGCGCCAGCATGCCGTCGAGGGGAGATACGCAGTATTTT.

V gene TRBV6-5 combines with J gene TRBJ2-1; D is unresolved. V lost 2 bases and J lost 9, with 5 bases in between. The length of the CDR3 is 11 residues. CDR1 is MNHEY and CDR2 is SVGAGI in the germline V gene. The CDR3 region has the DNA TGTGCCAGCAGTTACGCCTCTGAGCAGTTCTTC. Its translation: CASSYASEQFF.

The chain couples TRBV27 to TRBJ2-1; no reliable D call. The CDR3 loop spans 15 amino acids. The V end was cut by 4 bases, the J end by 2 bases, with 12 bases between. The V gene's germline CDR1 is MNHEY and CDR2 SMNVEV (reference sequence). CDR3 nucleotide sequence: TGTGCCAGCAGTTCCGGAGAGCTGCCCTACAATGAGCAGTTCTTC. It is translated as CASSSGELPYNEQFF.

The chain carries TRBV29-1 and TRBJ2-3; 9 bases agree with TRBD1. The CDR3 is 14 residues long. After removal of 4 bases from V and 3 bases from J, the junction contained 5 bases not matched to a gene. In germline, CDR1 is SQVTM, CDR2 ANQGSEA. The CDR3 DNA reads as TGCAGCGTTGGGACAGGGGTCGGGACAGATACGCAGTATTTT. Encoded protein: CSVGTGVGTDTQYF.